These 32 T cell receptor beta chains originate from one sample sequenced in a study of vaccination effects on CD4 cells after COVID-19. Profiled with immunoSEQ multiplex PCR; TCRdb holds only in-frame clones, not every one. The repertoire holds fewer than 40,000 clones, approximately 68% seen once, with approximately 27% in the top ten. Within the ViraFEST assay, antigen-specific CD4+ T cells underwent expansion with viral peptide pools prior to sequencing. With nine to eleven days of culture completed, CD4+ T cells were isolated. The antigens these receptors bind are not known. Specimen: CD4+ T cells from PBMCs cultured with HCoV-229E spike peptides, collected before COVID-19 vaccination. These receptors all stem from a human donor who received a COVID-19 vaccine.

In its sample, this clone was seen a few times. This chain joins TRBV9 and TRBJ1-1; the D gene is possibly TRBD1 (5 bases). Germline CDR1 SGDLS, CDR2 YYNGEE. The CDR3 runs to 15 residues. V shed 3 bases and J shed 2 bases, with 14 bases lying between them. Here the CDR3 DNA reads TGTGCCAGCAGCGCCCAGGAGGGGACTAACACTGAAGCTTTCTTT. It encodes CASSAQEGTNTEAFF.

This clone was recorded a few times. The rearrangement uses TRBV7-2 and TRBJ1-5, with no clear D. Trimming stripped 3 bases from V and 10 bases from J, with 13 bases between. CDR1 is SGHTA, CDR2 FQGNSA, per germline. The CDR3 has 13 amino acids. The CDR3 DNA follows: TGTGCCAGCAGCTTTGGTCCGAGCAACCCCCAGCATTTT. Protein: CASSFGPSNPQHF.

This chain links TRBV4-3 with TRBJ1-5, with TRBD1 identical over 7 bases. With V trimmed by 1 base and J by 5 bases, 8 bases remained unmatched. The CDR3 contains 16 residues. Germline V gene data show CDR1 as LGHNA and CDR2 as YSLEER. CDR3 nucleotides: TGCGCCAGCAGCCAAGGCGGGGGGGACAGTTATCAGCCCCAGCATTTT. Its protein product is CASSQGGGDSYQPQHF.

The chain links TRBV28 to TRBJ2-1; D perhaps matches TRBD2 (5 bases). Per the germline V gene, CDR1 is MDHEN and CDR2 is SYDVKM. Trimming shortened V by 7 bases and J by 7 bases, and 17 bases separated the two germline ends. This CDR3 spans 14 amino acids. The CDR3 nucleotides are TGTGCCAGCACCCCCCGGGGTCCGAAAAATGAGCAGTTCTTC. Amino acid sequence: CASTPRGPKNEQFF.

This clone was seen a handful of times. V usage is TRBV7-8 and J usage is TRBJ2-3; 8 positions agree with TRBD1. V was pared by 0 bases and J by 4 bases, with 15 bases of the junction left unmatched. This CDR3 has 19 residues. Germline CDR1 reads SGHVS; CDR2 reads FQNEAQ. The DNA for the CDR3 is TGTGCCAGCAGCTTAGCGTGGACAGGGCCGGGGGCTGAATCAGATACGCAGTATTTT. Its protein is CASSLAWTGPGAESDTQYF.

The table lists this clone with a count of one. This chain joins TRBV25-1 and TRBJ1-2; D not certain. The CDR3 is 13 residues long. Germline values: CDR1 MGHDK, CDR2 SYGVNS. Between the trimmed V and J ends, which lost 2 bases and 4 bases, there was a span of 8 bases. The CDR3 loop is CASSEGGPYGYTF. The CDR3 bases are TGTGCCAGCAGTGAAGGCGGACCCTATGGCTACACCTTC.

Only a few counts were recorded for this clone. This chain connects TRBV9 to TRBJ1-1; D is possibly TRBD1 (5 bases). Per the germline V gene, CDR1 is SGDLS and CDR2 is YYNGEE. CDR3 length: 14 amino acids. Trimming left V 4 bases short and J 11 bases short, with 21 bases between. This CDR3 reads CASSPNWDLSRAFF. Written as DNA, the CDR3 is TGTGCCAGCAGCCCAAACTGGGACCTCTCGAGGGCTTTCTTT.

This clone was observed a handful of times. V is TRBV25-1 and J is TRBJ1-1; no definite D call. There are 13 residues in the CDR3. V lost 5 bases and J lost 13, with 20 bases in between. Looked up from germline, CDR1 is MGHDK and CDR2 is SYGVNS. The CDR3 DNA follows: TGTGCCAGCAGTCGCCCCTCCCGCCACCACCTTTTCTTT. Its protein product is CASSRPSRHHLFF.

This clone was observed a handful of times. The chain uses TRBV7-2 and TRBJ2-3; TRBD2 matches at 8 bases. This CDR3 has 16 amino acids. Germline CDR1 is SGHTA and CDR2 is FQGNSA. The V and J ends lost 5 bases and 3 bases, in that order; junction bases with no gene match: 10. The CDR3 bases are TGTGCCAGCAGCCCCCGGAGCGGGAGCGGAACAGATACGCAGTATTTT. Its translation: CASSPRSGSGTDTQYF.

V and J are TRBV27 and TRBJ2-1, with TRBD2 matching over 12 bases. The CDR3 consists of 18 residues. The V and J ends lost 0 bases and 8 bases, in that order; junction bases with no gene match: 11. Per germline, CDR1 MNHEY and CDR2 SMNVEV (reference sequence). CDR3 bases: TGTGCCAGCAGTTTATCGGCGACTAGCGGGGGCATTAGGGATGAGCAGTTCTTC. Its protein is CASSLSATSGGIRDEQFF.

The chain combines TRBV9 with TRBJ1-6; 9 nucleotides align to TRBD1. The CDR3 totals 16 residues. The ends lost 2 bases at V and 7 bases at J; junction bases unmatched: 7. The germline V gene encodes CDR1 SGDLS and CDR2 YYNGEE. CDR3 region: CASSVGQGSWNSPLHF. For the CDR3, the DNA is TGTGCCAGCAGCGTCGGACAGGGGTCCTGGAATTCACCCCTCCACTTT.

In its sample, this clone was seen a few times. This CDR3 reads CATSDLLGTYF. The CDR3, as DNA: TGTGCCACCAGTGATTTACTGGGGACATACTTC. V gene TRBV24-1 combines with J gene TRBJ2-7; weak D call: TRBD1 (6 bases). Trimming removed 1 base from V and 13 bases from J, with 10 bases in between. Per the germline V gene, CDR1 is KGHDR and CDR2 is SFDVKD. The CDR3 has 11 amino acids.

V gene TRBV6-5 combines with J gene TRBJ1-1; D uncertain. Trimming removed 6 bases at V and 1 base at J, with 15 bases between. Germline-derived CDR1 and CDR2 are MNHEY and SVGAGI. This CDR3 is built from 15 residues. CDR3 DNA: TGTGCCAGCAGCCCGACCCGGTCAGCGAACACTGAAGCTTTCTTT. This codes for CASSPTRSANTEAFF.

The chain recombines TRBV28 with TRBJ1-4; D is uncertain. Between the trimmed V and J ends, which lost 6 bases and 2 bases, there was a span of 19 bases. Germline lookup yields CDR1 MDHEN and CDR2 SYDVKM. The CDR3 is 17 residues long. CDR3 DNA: TGTGCCAGCAGGAAAGGGTTTACTCTTCTCACTAATGAAAAACTGTTTTTT. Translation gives CASRKGFTLLTNEKLFF. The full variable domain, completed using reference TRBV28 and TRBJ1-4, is DVKVTQSSRYLVKRTGEKVFLECVQDMDHENMFWYRQDPGLGLRLIYFSYDVKMKEKGDIPEGYSVSREKKERFSLILESASTNQTSMYLCASRKGFTLLTNEKLFFGSGTQLSVL.

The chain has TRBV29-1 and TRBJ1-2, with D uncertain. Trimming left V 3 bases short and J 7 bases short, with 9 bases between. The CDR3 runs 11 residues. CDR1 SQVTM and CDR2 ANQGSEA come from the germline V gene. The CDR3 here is CSVDKGSGYTF. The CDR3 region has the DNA TGCAGCGTTGATAAGGGCTCTGGCTACACCTTC.

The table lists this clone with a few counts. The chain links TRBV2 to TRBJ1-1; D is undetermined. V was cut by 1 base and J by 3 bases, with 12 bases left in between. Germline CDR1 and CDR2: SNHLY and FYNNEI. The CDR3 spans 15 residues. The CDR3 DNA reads TGTGCCAGCAGTGAAGGCCCGGGCAAGGACACTGAAGCTTTCTTT. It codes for CASSEGPGKDTEAFF.

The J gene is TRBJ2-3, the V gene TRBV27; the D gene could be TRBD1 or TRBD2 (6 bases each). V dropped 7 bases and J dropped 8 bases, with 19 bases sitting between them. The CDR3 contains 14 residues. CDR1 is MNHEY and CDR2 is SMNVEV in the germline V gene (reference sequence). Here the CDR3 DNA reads TGTGCCAGCAACATGGGGGCTAGCGCGGGTACGCAGTATTTT. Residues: CASNMGASAGTQYF.

This CDR3 reads CASSFGQGYEQYF. CDR3 coding DNA: TGTGCCAGCAGCTTCGGACAGGGCTACGAGCAGTACTTC. The chain carries TRBV7-3 and TRBJ2-7; 8 nucleotides agree with TRBD1. CDR1 and CDR2 (germline): SGHTA, FQGTGA. This CDR3 region has 13 residues. V shed 3 bases and J 3 bases; nucleotides not matched to a gene: 1.

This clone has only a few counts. The CDR3 loop reads CAWSPGLAGWGAGELFF. CDR3 nucleotides: TGTGCCTGGAGCCCGGGACTAGCGGGATGGGGCGCCGGGGAGCTGTTTTTT. The chain links TRBV30 to TRBJ2-2; 13 bases map to TRBD2. CDR3 length equals 17 residues. Unmatched junction bases numbered 10, after V lost 3 bases and J lost 6 bases. Per the germline V gene, CDR1 is GTSNPN and CDR2 is SVGIG (reference sequence).

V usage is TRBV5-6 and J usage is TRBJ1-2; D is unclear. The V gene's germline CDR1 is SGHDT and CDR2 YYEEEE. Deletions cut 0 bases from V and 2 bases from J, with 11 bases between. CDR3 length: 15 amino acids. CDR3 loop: CASSLAGRVNYGYTF. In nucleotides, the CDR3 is TGTGCCAGCAGCTTGGCCGGCAGAGTAAACTATGGCTACACCTTC.

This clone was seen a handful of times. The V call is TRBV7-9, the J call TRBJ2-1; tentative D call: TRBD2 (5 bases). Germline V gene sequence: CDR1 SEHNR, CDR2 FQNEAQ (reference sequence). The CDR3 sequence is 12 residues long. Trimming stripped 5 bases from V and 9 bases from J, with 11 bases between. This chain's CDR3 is CASSRSAGEQFF. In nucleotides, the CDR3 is TGTGCCAGCAGCCGAAGCGCGGGTGAGCAGTTCTTC.

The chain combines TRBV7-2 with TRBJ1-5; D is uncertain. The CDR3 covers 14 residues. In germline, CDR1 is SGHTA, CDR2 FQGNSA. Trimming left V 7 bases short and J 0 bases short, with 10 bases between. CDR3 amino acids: CASTHDPSNQPQHF. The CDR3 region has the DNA TGTGCCAGCACCCACGACCCTAGCAATCAGCCCCAGCATTTT. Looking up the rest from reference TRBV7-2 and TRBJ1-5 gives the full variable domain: GAGVSQSPSNKVTEKGKDVELRCDPISGHTALYWYRQSLGQGLEFLIYFQGNSAPDKSGLPSDRFSAERTGGSVSTLTIQRTQQEDSAVYLCASTHDPSNQPQHFGDGTRLSIL.

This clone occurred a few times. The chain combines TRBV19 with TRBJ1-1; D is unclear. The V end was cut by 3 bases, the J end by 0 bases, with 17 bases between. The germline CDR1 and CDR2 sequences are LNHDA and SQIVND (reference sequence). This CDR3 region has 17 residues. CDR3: CASSIRGDPRLNTEAFF. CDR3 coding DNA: TGTGCCAGTAGTATCAGAGGTGACCCCAGACTGAACACTGAAGCTTTCTTT. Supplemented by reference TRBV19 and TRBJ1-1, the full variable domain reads DGGITQSPKYLFRKEGQNVTLSCEQNLNHDAMYWYRQDPGQGLRLIYYSQIVNDFQKGDIAEGYSVSREKKESFPLTVTSAQKNPTAFYLCASSIRGDPRLNTEAFFGQGTRLTVV.

The CDR3 reads CASSLGQGGPLHF. CDR3 bases: TGTGCCAGCAGTTTGGGACAGGGGGGACCCCTCCACTTT. The rearrangement links TRBV6-2 or TRBV6-3 to TRBJ1-6; 11 bases match TRBD1. Looked up from germline, CDR1 is MNHEY and CDR2 is SVGEGT. After removal of 4 bases from V and 12 bases from J, the junction contained 2 bases not matched to a gene. The CDR3 runs 13 residues.

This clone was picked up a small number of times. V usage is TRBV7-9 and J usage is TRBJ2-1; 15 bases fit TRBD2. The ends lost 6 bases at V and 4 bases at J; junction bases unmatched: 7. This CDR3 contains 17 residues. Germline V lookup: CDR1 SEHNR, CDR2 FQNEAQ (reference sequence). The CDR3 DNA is TGTGCCAGCAGTTTCATCGGACTAGCGGGGGGGTACAATGAGCAGTTCTTC. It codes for CASSFIGLAGGYNEQFF.

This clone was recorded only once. DNA of the CDR3: TGCGCCAGCAGCTTGGGAGGGACTAGCGGGACTGACGAGCAGTACTTC. Encoded protein: CASSLGGTSGTDEQYF. The J gene is TRBJ2-7, the V gene TRBV5-1; TRBD2 matches at 13 bases. Germline V gene sequence: CDR1 SGHRS, CDR2 YFSETQ. V shed 0 bases, J shed 5 bases, and the junction held 5 bases outside the gene matches. The CDR3 length is 16 residues.

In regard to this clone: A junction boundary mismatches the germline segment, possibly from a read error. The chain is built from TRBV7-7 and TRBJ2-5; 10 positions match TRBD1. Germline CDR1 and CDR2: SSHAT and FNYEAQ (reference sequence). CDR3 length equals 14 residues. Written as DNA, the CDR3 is TGTGCTAGCAGCTTGGACAGGGGGAGAGAGACCCAGTACTTC. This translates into CASSLDRGRETQYF.

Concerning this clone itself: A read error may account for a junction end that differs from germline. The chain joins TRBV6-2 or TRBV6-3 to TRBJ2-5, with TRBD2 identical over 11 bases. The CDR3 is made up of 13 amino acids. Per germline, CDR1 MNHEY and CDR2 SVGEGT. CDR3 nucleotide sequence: TGTGCCAGCAGTTACTCGGGGACTAGCGGCTATCACTTC. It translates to CASSYSGTSGYHF.

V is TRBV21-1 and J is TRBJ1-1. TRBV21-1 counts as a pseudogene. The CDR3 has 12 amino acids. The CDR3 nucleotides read TGTGCCAGCAAGTATATGAACACTGAAGCTTTCTTT. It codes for CASKYMNTEAFF.

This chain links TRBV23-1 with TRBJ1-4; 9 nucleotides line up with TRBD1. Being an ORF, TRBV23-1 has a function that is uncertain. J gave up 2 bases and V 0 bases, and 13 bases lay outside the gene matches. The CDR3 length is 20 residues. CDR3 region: CASSQSALRGQGRTNEKLFF. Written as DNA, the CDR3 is TGCGCCAGCAGTCAATCGGCTTTGAGGGGACAGGGACGGACTAATGAAAAACTGTTTTTT.

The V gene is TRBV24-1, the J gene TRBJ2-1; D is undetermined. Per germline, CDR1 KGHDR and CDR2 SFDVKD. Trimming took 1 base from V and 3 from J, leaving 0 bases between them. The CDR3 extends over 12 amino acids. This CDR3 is CATSDFYNEQFF. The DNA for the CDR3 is TGTGCCACCAGTGATTTCTACAATGAGCAGTTCTTC.

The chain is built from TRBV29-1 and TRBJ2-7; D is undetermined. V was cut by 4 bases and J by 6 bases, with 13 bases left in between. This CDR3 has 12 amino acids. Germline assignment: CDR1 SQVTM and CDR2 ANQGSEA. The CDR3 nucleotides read TGCAGCGTTGTAGATCGGTTCTCCGAGCAGTACTTC. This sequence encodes CSVVDRFSEQYF.